This record looks at one T cell receptor beta chain sequence and its context. The sample originates from a study of blood T cell repertoires in COVID-19. At the level of the study: T cells, B-cell-depleted T cells, or PBMCs supplied cDNA or gDNA.

V was clipped by 7 bases and J by 5 bases, with 15 bases between them. CDR1 is LNHDA and CDR2 is SQIVND in the germline V gene (reference sequence). The CDR3 runs to 14 residues. Assay used: immunoSEQ multiplex PCR; TCRdb lists only in-frame clones, some missing. The sample records around 270,000 clones, about nine tenths being singletons. Sequenced material: peripheral blood. This TCR was sampled from a man aged 35-49 years who had recovered from COVID-19. The chain combines TRBV19 with TRBJ2-1, with a tentative D call TRBD2 (7 bases). CDR3 sequence reads: CASNRGGFDNEQFF. The DNA of the CDR3 is TGTGCCAGTAATAGGGGGGGCTTTGACAATGAGCAGTTCTTC.